One sample yielded the 13 T cell receptor beta chains listed below, sequenced in a study of shared clonotypes between healthy human individuals. Sequenced by immunoSEQ multiplex PCR; TCRdb stores in-frame clones only, minus some. The profile shows approximately 2,300,000 clones, just under 95% of them singletons. What was sequenced was naive CD4+ T cells from PBMCs. Regarding subset: CD45RA+ positively selected. These receptors were taken from a man younger than 30 in good health. Some clones in this sample may be carry-over from other donors' samples.

This clone appeared a single time. The chain links TRBV6-5 to TRBJ2-3; possibly TRBD1 or TRBD2 for D (6 bases each). This CDR3 is 15 amino acids long. Trimming stripped 4 bases from V and 9 bases from J, with 20 bases between. The germline CDR1 and CDR2 sequences are MNHEY and SVGAGI. CDR3 sequence (DNA): TGTGCCAGCAGTTGGGTCGGTGACGGGGGCGAGACGCAGTATTTT. Protein: CASSWVGDGGETQYF.

A few counts support this clone. The V call is TRBV7-9, the J call TRBJ2-7, with TRBD1 matching 9 bases. The junction had 10 bases not matched to a gene; V was cut back by 4 bases and J by 3 bases. The V gene's germline CDR1 is SEHNR and CDR2 FQNEAQ (reference sequence). This CDR3 comprises 16 residues. CDR3 residues: CASSSVFRGQGYEQYF. The CDR3 region has the DNA TGTGCCAGCAGCTCCGTATTCCGGGGACAGGGCTACGAGCAGTACTTC. The whole variable domain, filled in from reference TRBV7-9 and TRBJ2-7, reads DTGVSQNPRHKITKRGQNVTFRCDPISEHNRLYWYRQTLGQGPEFLTYFQNEAQLEKSRLLSDRFSAERPKGSFSTLEIQRTEQGDSAMYLCASSSVFRGQGYEQYFGPGTRLTVT.

The chain has TRBV6-1 and TRBJ1-5, with D hard to call. CDR1 is MNHNS, CDR2 SASEGT, per germline. This CDR3 has 16 residues. The V gene lost 2 bases and the J gene lost 4 bases, with 15 bases spanning the gap. CDR3 sequence reads: CASSERRRAGNQPQHF. The CDR3 DNA sequence: TGTGCCAGCAGTGAAAGGAGGAGGGCTGGGAATCAGCCCCAGCATTTT.

The chain recombines TRBV18 with TRBJ2-5, with D possibly TRBD2 on 5 matching bases. The CDR3 consists of 14 residues. V was cut by 6 bases and J by 4 bases, with 15 bases left in between. CDR1 and CDR2 from the germline V gene are KGHSH and LQKENI. CDR3 in DNA: TGTGCCAGCTCTAGGACGGTGGGAGCAGAGACCCAGTACTTC. It is translated as CASSRTVGAETQYF.

This chain joins TRBV23-1 and TRBJ2-7, with TRBD2 identical over 10 bases. TRBV23-1 qualifies as an ORF whose function is uncertain. With V trimmed by 0 bases and J by 6 bases, 2 bases remained unmatched. This CDR3 comprises 14 residues. CDR3 sequence reads: CASSQSSGGVEQYF. The CDR3 DNA is TGCGCCAGCAGTCAATCAAGCGGGGGGGTCGAGCAGTACTTC.

The chain joins TRBV21-1 to TRBJ1-5. TRBV21-1 is recorded as a pseudogene. CDR3 length equals 16 residues. The CDR3 region is CASSKAAAYSNQPQHF. CDR3 nucleotide sequence: TGTGCCAGCAGCAAAGCAGCAGCCTATAGCAATCAGCCCCAGCATTTT.

As regards this clone: Other DNA sequences from this sample encode an identical CDR3 as well. CDR3 residues: CASSQDRATYEQYF. Written as DNA, the CDR3 is TGTGCCAGCTCACAGGACAGGGCCACCTACGAGCAGTACTTC. The chain joins TRBV18 to TRBJ2-7; 8 bases map to TRBD1. With 4 bases clipped from V and 2 bases from J, the junction kept 4 bases outside the gene matches. The CDR3 is 14 amino acids. The germline V gene has CDR1 KGHSH and CDR2 LQKENI.

This chain connects TRBV5-1 to TRBJ2-2; 11 bases are a match to TRBD2. This CDR3 is 15 amino acids long. V lost 7 bases, J lost 6 bases, and 8 bases stayed unmatched. In germline, CDR1 is SGHRS, CDR2 YFSETQ. The CDR3 DNA follows: TGCGCCAGCCTGGAACTAGCGGGAGCTCCCGGGGAGCTGTTTTTT. Amino acid sequence: CASLELAGAPGELFF.

The genes are TRBV5-1 and TRBJ1-1; no firm D call. There are 18 residues in the CDR3. With 4 bases removed from V and 0 bases from J, the gap between germline ends came to 22 bases. The V gene's germline CDR1 is SGHRS and CDR2 YFSETQ. The CDR3 spells CASSLDPVIPYMNTEAFF. The CDR3 DNA reads as TGCGCCAGCAGCCTAGATCCCGTAATTCCTTATATGAACACTGAAGCTTTCTTT.

The chain carries TRBV5-1 and TRBJ2-1; no firm D call. CDR1 is SGHRS, CDR2 YFSETQ, per germline. The CDR3 is made up of 18 amino acids. Deletions cut 0 bases from V and 0 bases from J, with 16 bases between. The CDR3: CASSLGPRRESSYNEQFF. Here the CDR3 DNA reads TGCGCCAGCAGCTTGGGGCCGAGGCGCGAGAGCTCCTACAATGAGCAGTTCTTC.

This clone was detected a few times. Other nucleotide sequences from this sample produce the same CDR3. The rearrangement joins TRBV6-4 to TRBJ1-1; no firm D call. The CDR3 is 13 residues long. Trimming stripped 6 bases from V and 1 base from J, with 9 bases between. The germline CDR1 and CDR2 sequences are MRHNA and SNTAGT. CDR3 in DNA: TGTGCCAGCAGCGCAGAGGGGAACACTGAAGCTTTCTTT. Translation gives CASSAEGNTEAFF.

V usage is TRBV30 and J usage is TRBJ1-3; possibly TRBD1 for D (5 bases). Per the germline V gene, CDR1 is GTSNPN and CDR2 is SVGIG (reference sequence). The CDR3 length is 16 residues. The V and J ends lost 2 bases and 8 bases respectively, with 22 bases between them. The CDR3 region has the DNA TGTGCCTGGAGTAGAGGAGGGGTGTACTGGGTGGACACCATATATTTT. Its protein product is CAWSRGGVYWVDTIYF.

The V gene is TRBV5-4, the J gene TRBJ1-1; 8 bases line up with TRBD1. With V trimmed by 4 bases and J by 0 bases, 11 bases remained unmatched. The CDR3 loop spans 17 amino acids. Germline V CDR1 and CDR2: SGHNT, YYREEE (reference sequence). The CDR3 reads CASSVYRGKTMNTEAFF. The CDR3 DNA follows: TGTGCCAGCAGCGTATACAGGGGGAAAACCATGAACACTGAAGCTTTCTTT.